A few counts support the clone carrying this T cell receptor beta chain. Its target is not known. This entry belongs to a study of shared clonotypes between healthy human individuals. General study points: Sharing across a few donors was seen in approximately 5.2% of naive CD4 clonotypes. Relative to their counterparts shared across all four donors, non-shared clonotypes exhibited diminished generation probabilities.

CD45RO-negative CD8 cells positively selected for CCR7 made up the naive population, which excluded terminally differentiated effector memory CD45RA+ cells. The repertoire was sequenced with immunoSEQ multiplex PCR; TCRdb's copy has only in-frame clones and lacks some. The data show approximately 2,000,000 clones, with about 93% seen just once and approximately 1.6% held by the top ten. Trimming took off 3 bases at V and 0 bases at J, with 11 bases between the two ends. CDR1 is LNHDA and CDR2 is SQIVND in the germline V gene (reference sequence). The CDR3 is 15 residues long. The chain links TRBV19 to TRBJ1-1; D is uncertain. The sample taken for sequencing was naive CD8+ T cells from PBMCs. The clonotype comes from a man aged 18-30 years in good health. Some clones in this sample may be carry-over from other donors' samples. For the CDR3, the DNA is TGTGCCAGTAGTATGAGACGTCAACTGAACACTGAAGCTTTCTTT. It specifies CASSMRRQLNTEAFF.